The rows below give T cell receptor beta chains drawn from one sample of a study of early T cells in non-severe SARS-CoV-2 infection. From the 5' RACE reads, TCRdb called clonotypes with MiXCR, one entry per CDR3 protein. The sample shows 64,000 or so distinct CDR3 sequences, 10% to 15% of them seen only once. This specimen consisted of whole blood, obtained at baseline. The receptors were sampled from an adult who was a healthcare worker with PCR-confirmed SARS-CoV-2 infection or an uninfected control (not recorded which). CDR3s include the opening cysteine and the closing phenylalanine or tryptophan. D genes are given only for firm matches. Some rows have no size entry. The others give once, few or many, or a class for an expanded clone.

clone size: few; V gene: TRBV5-5; D gene: TRBD2; J gene: TRBJ2-7; CDR3 DNA: TGTGCCAGCAGCCCCACTAGCGGGAGTTACGAGCAGTACTTC; CDR3 protein: CASSPTSGSYEQYF
clone size: many; V gene: TRBV7-9; D gene: -; J gene: TRBJ1-6; CDR3 DNA: TGTGCCAGCAGCTTTGCCGGGACACCCCTCCACTTT; CDR3 protein: CASSFAGTPLHF
clone size: many; V gene: TRBV7-8; D gene: -; J gene: TRBJ1-6; CDR3 DNA: TGTGCCAGCAGATTGGACGGTTTTTCACCCCTCCACTTT; CDR3 protein: CASRLDGFSPLHF
clone size: few; V gene: TRBV6-5; D gene: -; J gene: TRBJ2-3; CDR3 DNA: TGTGCCAGCACGGTCAGGGCGTCAGATACGCAGTATTTT; CDR3 protein: CASTVRASDTQYF
clone size: many; V gene: TRBV5-6; D gene: TRBD1; J gene: TRBJ1-4; CDR3 DNA: TGTGCCAGCAGCTTGGTACAGGGGGAAAGACCTAATGAAAAACTGTTTTTT; CDR3 protein: CASSLVQGERPNEKLFF
clone size: few; V gene: TRBV4-2; D gene: -; J gene: TRBJ1-2; CDR3 DNA: TGTGCCAGCAGCCAAGAAACGGGACCGGTCTATGGCTACACCTTC; CDR3 protein: CASSQETGPVYGYTF
clone size: -; V gene: TRBV9; D gene: -; J gene: TRBJ1-1; CDR3 DNA: TGTGCCAGCAGCGTAGGATACGACAACACTGAAGCTTTCTTT; CDR3 protein: CASSVGYDNTEAFF
clone size: few; V gene: TRBV12-3/TRBV12-4; D gene: -; J gene: TRBJ1-3; CDR3 DNA: TGTGCCAGCAGTTTCCAAAACGCGAACACCATATATTTT; CDR3 protein: CASSFQNANTIYF
clone size: few; V gene: TRBV18; D gene: TRBD1; J gene: TRBJ2-1; CDR3 DNA: TGTGCCAGCTCACCTGGGACAGGCAACTACAATGAGCAGTTCTTC; CDR3 protein: CASSPGTGNYNEQFF
clone size: -; V gene: TRBV30; D gene: -; J gene: TRBJ1-1; CDR3 DNA: TGTGCCTGGAGATACCCTCCCTTAGGCAGGGGAAGGGGCACTGAAGCTTTCTTT; CDR3 protein: CAWRYPPLGRGRGTEAFF
clone size: many; V gene: TRBV20-1; D gene: -; J gene: TRBJ2-1; CDR3 DNA: TGCAGTGCTAGCAGAGGGGCAGGCAATGAGCAGTTCTTC; CDR3 protein: CSASRGAGNEQFF
clone size: many; V gene: TRBV7-9; D gene: -; J gene: TRBJ2-1; CDR3 DNA: TGTGCCAGCAGCTCCCAGGGGCTAGCGGACAATGAGCAGTTCTTC; CDR3 protein: CASSSQGLADNEQFF
clone size: many; V gene: TRBV14; D gene: -; J gene: TRBJ1-4; CDR3 DNA: TGTGCCAGCAGCCACGAGACACGGCGAGAAAAACTGTTTTTT; CDR3 protein: CASSHETRREKLFF
clone size: many; V gene: TRBV7-8; D gene: -; J gene: TRBJ2-1; CDR3 DNA: TGTGCCAGCAGCTCACCCCGGACTGGACTCTATCTGCAGTTCTTC; CDR3 protein: CASSSPRTGLYLQFF
clone size: few; V gene: TRBV5-1; D gene: -; J gene: TRBJ2-3; CDR3 DNA: TGCGCCAGCAGCTTGGCCGGGACTTATAGCACAGATACGCAGTATTTT; CDR3 protein: CASSLAGTYSTDTQYF
clone size: -; V gene: TRBV28; D gene: TRBD1; J gene: TRBJ2-5; CDR3 DNA: TGTGCCAGCAGACTACGGGACAGGGGGGTGGGAGAGACCCAGTACTTC; CDR3 protein: CASRLRDRGVGETQYF
clone size: -; V gene: TRBV7-2; D gene: -; J gene: TRBJ2-7; CDR3 DNA: TGTGCCAGCAGCCCGGGACAATCCCCCTACGAGCAGTACTTC; CDR3 protein: CASSPGQSPYEQYF
clone size: few; V gene: TRBV5-1; D gene: -; J gene: TRBJ1-1; CDR3 DNA: TGCGCCAGCAGATCACAGGGAGGGAGGACTGAAGCTTTCTTT; CDR3 protein: CASRSQGGRTEAFF
clone size: -; V gene: TRBV29-1; D gene: -; J gene: TRBJ1-4; CDR3 DNA: TGCAGCGCGACGAGGGGGAAACAGAACACTAATGAAAAACTGTTTTTT; CDR3 protein: CSATRGKQNTNEKLFF
clone size: -; V gene: TRBV6-2/TRBV6-3; D gene: -; J gene: TRBJ1-1; CDR3 DNA: TGTGCCAGCAGATCCCAGGGTACGTCCACTGAAGCTTTCTTT; CDR3 protein: CASRSQGTSTEAFF
clone size: many; V gene: TRBV7-9; D gene: TRBD2; J gene: TRBJ2-5; CDR3 DNA: TGTGCCAGCAGCTTAAATAGCGGGAGAACAGAGACCCAGTACTTC; CDR3 protein: CASSLNSGRTETQYF
clone size: -; V gene: TRBV5-6; D gene: TRBD2; J gene: TRBJ2-1; CDR3 DNA: TGTGCCAGCAACTTTCTAGCGGGGAACTACAATGAGCAGTTCTTC; CDR3 protein: CASNFLAGNYNEQFF
clone size: few; V gene: TRBV2; D gene: TRBD1; J gene: TRBJ2-7; CDR3 DNA: TGTGCCAGCAGTGTGAGGACAGGGGACTACGAGCAGTACTTC; CDR3 protein: CASSVRTGDYEQYF
clone size: -; V gene: TRBV6-5; D gene: -; J gene: TRBJ2-7; CDR3 DNA: TGTGCCAGCAGTTACCAGGGCCGGGACGAGCAGTACTTC; CDR3 protein: CASSYQGRDEQYF
clone size: -; V gene: TRBV6-5; D gene: TRBD1; J gene: TRBJ2-7; CDR3 DNA: TGTGCCAGCAGTCCGAGACAGGGGGCCTACGAGCAGTACTTC; CDR3 protein: CASSPRQGAYEQYF
clone size: many; V gene: TRBV14; D gene: -; J gene: TRBJ1-1; CDR3 DNA: TGTGCCAGCAGCCAAGATCCTTCGGGGTTTAGGATGGCTTTCTTT; CDR3 protein: CASSQDPSGFRMAFF
clone size: -; V gene: TRBV10-2; D gene: -; J gene: TRBJ1-1; CDR3 DNA: TGCGCCAGTTCCTGGCAGGGCACTGAAGCTTTCTTT; CDR3 protein: CASSWQGTEAFF
clone size: many; V gene: TRBV7-2; D gene: -; J gene: TRBJ1-2; CDR3 DNA: TGTGCCAGCAGCATTTGGGTCCAGTATGGCTACACCTTC; CDR3 protein: CASSIWVQYGYTF
clone size: -; V gene: TRBV7-9; D gene: -; J gene: TRBJ2-7; CDR3 DNA: TGTGCCGGGGGGGCTAGCGAAACCTACGAGCAGTACTTC; CDR3 protein: CAGGASETYEQYF
clone size: -; V gene: TRBV20-1; D gene: -; J gene: TRBJ1-6; CDR3 DNA: TGCAGTGCTAGAGAGGGGACCCTTCTTAATTCACCCCTCCATTTT; CDR3 protein: CSAREGTLLNSPLHF
clone size: few; V gene: TRBV10-2; D gene: TRBD2; J gene: TRBJ2-5; CDR3 DNA: TGCGCCAGCAGTGAGGGGACTAGCGGGACCCAGTACTTC; CDR3 protein: CASSEGTSGTQYF
clone size: -; V gene: TRBV13; D gene: TRBD1; J gene: TRBJ1-3; CDR3 DNA: TGTGCCAGCAGCTCCCTGATGGACAGGGGAAACTCTGGAAACACCATATATTTT; CDR3 protein: CASSSLMDRGNSGNTIYF
clone size: few; V gene: TRBV19; D gene: -; J gene: TRBJ1-5; CDR3 DNA: TGTGCCAGTAGTATTCCGGGCCTTTTAGGGAGCAATCAGCCCCAGCATTTT; CDR3 protein: CASSIPGLLGSNQPQHF
clone size: few; V gene: TRBV11-2; D gene: -; J gene: TRBJ2-7; CDR3 DNA: TGTGCCAGCAGCTTAGTCCCCTACGAGCAGTACTTC; CDR3 protein: CASSLVPYEQYF
clone size: -; V gene: TRBV7-2; D gene: -; J gene: TRBJ1-2; CDR3 DNA: TGTGCCAGCAGCTTATCCCCATTTTCCCGGACCAGGGAGGGCTACACCTTC; CDR3 protein: CASSLSPFSRTREGYTF
clone size: many; V gene: TRBV7-6; D gene: TRBD2; J gene: TRBJ2-5; CDR3 DNA: TGTGCCAGCAGCTTGGGACAGAGGACTAGCGGGAGGAAGACCCAGTACTTC; CDR3 protein: CASSLGQRTSGRKTQYF
clone size: many; V gene: TRBV7-9; D gene: -; J gene: TRBJ2-7; CDR3 DNA: TGTGCCAGCAGCTTAGGTCCAGGGAGTAATGGAGAGCAGTACTTC; CDR3 protein: CASSLGPGSNGEQYF
clone size: few; V gene: TRBV28; D gene: TRBD1; J gene: TRBJ2-2; CDR3 DNA: TGTGCCAGCAGCAGGACAGGGAACACCGGGGAGCTGTTTTTT; CDR3 protein: CASSRTGNTGELFF
clone size: -; V gene: TRBV19; D gene: TRBD2; J gene: TRBJ2-7; CDR3 DNA: TGTGCCAGTAGCTTGGGGATAATAGCGGGAGATGAGCAGTACTTC; CDR3 protein: CASSLGIIAGDEQYF
clone size: -; V gene: TRBV27; D gene: -; J gene: TRBJ2-3; CDR3 DNA: TGTGCCAGCAGTTTATCGTGGGGTGATACGCAGTATTTT; CDR3 protein: CASSLSWGDTQYF
clone size: -; V gene: TRBV28; D gene: TRBD1; J gene: TRBJ2-7; CDR3 DNA: TGTGCCACCGCCGGGACAGGGCCCTACGAGCAGTACTTC; CDR3 protein: CATAGTGPYEQYF
clone size: -; V gene: TRBV7-9; D gene: -; J gene: TRBJ2-3; CDR3 DNA: TGTGCCAGCAGCCACGCAGCCACAGATACGCAGTATTTT; CDR3 protein: CASSHAATDTQYF
clone size: few; V gene: TRBV28; D gene: -; J gene: TRBJ1-4; CDR3 DNA: TGTGCCAGCACTAAACGGGGGGATGATGAAAAACTGTTTTTT; CDR3 protein: CASTKRGDDEKLFF
clone size: few; V gene: TRBV12-3/TRBV12-4; D gene: -; J gene: TRBJ2-2; CDR3 DNA: TGTGCCAGCAGGGGGCTAGGGACCGGGGAGCTGTTTTTT; CDR3 protein: CASRGLGTGELFF
clone size: many; V gene: TRBV6-6; D gene: -; J gene: TRBJ2-7; CDR3 DNA: TGTGCCAGCAGTTATTCAGGGCTCCACGAGCAGTACTTC; CDR3 protein: CASSYSGLHEQYF
clone size: few; V gene: TRBV11-2; D gene: -; J gene: TRBJ2-7; CDR3 DNA: TGTGCCAGCAGCCATCGATTGACAGATTACGAGCAGTACTTC; CDR3 protein: CASSHRLTDYEQYF
clone size: -; V gene: TRBV24-1; D gene: TRBD2; J gene: TRBJ2-3; CDR3 DNA: TGTGCCACCAGTGATACTAGCGGGGGTAGCACAGATACGCAGTATTTT; CDR3 protein: CATSDTSGGSTDTQYF
clone size: -; V gene: TRBV6-5; D gene: -; J gene: TRBJ2-1; CDR3 DNA: TGTGCCAGCAGGGTTCGGGCTAGCTCCTACAATGAGCAGTTCTTC; CDR3 protein: CASRVRASSYNEQFF
clone size: few; V gene: TRBV2; D gene: -; J gene: TRBJ2-7; CDR3 DNA: TGTGCCAGCAGTGAAACTTCGGGGGCACTCTACGAGCAGTACTTC; CDR3 protein: CASSETSGALYEQYF
clone size: few; V gene: TRBV27; D gene: TRBD1; J gene: TRBJ2-7; CDR3 DNA: TGTGCCAGCAGCCCCCCGGGACAGGTACACGAGCAGTACTTC; CDR3 protein: CASSPPGQVHEQYF
clone size: few; V gene: TRBV3-1; D gene: TRBD1; J gene: TRBJ1-1; CDR3 DNA: TGTGCCAGCAGCCAAGAAGGGGGCGCGGCTGAAGCTTTCTTT; CDR3 protein: CASSQEGGAAEAFF
clone size: many; V gene: TRBV20-1; D gene: TRBD1; J gene: TRBJ2-2; CDR3 DNA: TGCAGTGCTGGGACAGGGTCCGACACCGGGGAGCTGTTTTTT; CDR3 protein: CSAGTGSDTGELFF
clone size: many; V gene: TRBV7-2; D gene: -; J gene: TRBJ1-6; CDR3 DNA: TGTGCCAGCAGCTTACGTGACGGGAATAATTCACCCCTCCACTTT; CDR3 protein: CASSLRDGNNSPLHF
clone size: -; V gene: TRBV27; D gene: TRBD1; J gene: TRBJ1-1; CDR3 DNA: TGTGCCAGCAGTCTATGGGGACAGATGAACACTGAAGCTTTCTTT; CDR3 protein: CASSLWGQMNTEAFF
clone size: many; V gene: TRBV18; D gene: -; J gene: TRBJ1-1; CDR3 DNA: TGTGCCAGCTCAAGGGACGGCACTGAAGCTTTCTTT; CDR3 protein: CASSRDGTEAFF